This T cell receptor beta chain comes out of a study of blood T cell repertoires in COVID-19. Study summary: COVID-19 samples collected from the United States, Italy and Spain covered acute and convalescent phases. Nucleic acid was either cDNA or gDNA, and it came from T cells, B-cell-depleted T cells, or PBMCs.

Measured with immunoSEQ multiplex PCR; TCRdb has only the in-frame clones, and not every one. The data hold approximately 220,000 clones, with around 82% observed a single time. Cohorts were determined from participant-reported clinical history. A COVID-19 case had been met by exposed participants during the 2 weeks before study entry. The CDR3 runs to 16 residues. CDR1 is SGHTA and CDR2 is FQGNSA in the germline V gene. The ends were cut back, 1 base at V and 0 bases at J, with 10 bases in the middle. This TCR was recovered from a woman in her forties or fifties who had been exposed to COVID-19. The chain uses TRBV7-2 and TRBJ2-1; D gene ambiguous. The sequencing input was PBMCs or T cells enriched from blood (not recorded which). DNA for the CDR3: TGTGCCAGCAGCTTAGGTTCGTGGAGCTCCTACAATGAGCAGTTCTTC. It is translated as CASSLGSWSSYNEQFF.